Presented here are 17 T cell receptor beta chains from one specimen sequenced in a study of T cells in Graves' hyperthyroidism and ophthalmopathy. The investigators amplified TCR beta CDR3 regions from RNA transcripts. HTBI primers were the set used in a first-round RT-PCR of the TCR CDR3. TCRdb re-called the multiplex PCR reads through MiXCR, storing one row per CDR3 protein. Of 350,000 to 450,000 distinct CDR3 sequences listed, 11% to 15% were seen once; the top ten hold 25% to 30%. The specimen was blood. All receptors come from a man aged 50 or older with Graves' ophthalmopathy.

CDR3 DNA: TGCGCCAGCAGCAGACTAGCGGGAGAGAACACCGGGGAGCTGTTTTTT. It translates to CASSRLAGENTGELFF. This rearrangement joins TRBV5-1 to TRBJ2-2; 12 positions agree with TRBD2. The CDR3 sequence is 16 residues long. Unmatched junction bases numbered 2, after V lost 4 bases and J lost 1 base. The germline CDR1 and CDR2 sequences are SGHRS and YFSETQ.

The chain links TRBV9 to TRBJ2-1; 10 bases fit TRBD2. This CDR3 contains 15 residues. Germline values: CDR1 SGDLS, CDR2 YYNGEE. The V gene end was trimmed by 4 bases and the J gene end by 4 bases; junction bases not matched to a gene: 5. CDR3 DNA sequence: TGTGCCAGCAGCACTCGGACTAGCGGATACAATGAGCAGTTCTTC. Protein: CASSTRTSGYNEQFF.

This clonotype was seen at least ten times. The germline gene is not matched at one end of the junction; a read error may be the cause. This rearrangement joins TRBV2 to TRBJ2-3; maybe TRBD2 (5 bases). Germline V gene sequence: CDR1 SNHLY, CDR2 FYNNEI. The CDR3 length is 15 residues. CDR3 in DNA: TGTGCCAACAGTGAATCCCGGGGAAGCACAGATACGCAGTATTTT. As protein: CANSESRGSTDTQYF.

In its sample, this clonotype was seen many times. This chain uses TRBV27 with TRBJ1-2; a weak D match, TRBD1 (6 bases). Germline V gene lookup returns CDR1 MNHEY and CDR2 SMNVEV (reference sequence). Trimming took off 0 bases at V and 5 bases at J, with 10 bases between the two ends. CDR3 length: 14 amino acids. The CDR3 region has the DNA TGTGCCAGCAGTTTATCGGGGGGCCGGTATGGCTACACCTTC. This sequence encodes CASSLSGGRYGYTF.

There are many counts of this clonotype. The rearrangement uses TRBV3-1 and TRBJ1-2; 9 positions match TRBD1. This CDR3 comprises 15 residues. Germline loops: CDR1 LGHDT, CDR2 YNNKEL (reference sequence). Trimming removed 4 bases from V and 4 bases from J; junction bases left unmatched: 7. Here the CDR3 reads CASSPRDREVYGYTF. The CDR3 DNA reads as TGTGCCAGCAGCCCCCGGGACAGGGAGGTCTATGGCTACACCTTC.

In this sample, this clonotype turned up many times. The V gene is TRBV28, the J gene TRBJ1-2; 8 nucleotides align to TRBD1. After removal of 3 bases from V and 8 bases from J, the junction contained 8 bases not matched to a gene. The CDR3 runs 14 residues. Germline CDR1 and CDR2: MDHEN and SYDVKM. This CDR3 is CASSFSTGATGYTF. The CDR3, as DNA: TGTGCCAGCAGTTTCTCGACAGGGGCAACAGGCTACACCTTC.

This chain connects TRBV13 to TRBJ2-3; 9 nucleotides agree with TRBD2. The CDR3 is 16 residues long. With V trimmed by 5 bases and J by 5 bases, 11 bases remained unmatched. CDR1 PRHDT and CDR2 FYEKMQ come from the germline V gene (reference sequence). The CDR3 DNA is TGTGCCAGCAGCCCTCGCGGGAGGGAATGGGTAGATACGCAGTATTTT. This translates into CASSPRGREWVDTQYF.

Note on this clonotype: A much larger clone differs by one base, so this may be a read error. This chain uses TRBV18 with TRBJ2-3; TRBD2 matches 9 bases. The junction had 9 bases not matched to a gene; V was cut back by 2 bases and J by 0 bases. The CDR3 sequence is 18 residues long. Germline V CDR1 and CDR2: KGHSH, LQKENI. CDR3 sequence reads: CASSPTLAGGASTDTQYF. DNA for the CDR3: TGTGCCAGCTCACCAACCCTCGCGGGGGGGGCTAGCACAGATACGCAGTATTTT.

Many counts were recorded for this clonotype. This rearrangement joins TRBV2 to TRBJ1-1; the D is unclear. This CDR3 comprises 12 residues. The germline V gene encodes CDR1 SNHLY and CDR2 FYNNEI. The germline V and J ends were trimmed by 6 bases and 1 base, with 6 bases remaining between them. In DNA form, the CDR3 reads TGTGCCAGCAGATGGGAGAACACTGAAGCTTTCTTT. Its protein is CASRWENTEAFF.

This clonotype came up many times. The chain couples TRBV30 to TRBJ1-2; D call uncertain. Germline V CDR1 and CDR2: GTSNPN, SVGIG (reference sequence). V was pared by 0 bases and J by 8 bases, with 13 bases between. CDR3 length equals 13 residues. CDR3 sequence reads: CAWSVLIGRGYTF. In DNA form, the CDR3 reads TGTGCCTGGAGTGTACTTATAGGGCGAGGCTACACCTTC.

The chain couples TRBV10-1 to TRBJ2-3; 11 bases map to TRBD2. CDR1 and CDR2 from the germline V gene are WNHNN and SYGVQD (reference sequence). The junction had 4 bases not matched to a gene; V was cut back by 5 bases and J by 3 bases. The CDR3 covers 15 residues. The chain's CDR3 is CASSPSGRPTDTQYF. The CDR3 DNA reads TGCGCCAGCAGTCCTAGCGGGAGGCCGACAGATACGCAGTATTTT.

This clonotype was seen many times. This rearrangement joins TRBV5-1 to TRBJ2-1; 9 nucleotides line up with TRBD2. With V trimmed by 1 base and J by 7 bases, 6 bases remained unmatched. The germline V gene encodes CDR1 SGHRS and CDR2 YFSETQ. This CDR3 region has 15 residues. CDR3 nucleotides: TGCGCCAGCAGCTTGTCTCTAGCGGGAATAAATGAGCAGTTCTTC. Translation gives CASSLSLAGINEQFF.

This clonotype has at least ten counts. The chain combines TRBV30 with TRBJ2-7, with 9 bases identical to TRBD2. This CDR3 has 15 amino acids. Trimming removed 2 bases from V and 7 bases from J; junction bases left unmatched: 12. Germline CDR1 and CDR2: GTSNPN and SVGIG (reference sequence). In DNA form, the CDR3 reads TGTGCCTGGAGTATTGGGGCGGGAGGGCCGCTGGAGCAGTACTTC. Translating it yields CAWSIGAGGPLEQYF.

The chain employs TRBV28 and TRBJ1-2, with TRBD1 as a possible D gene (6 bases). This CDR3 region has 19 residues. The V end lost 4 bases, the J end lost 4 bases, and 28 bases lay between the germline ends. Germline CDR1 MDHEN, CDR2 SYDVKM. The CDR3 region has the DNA TGTGCCAGCAGTTCCCTATTCACAGGGAATGGCTATCTAGGCTATGGCTACACCTTC. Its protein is CASSSLFTGNGYLGYGYTF.

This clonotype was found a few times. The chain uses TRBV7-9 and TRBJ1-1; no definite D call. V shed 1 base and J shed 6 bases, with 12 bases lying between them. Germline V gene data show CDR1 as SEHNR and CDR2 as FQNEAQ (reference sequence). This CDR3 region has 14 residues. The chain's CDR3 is CASSLDGGFAEAFF. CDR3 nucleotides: TGTGCCAGCAGCTTAGATGGAGGATTCGCTGAAGCTTTCTTT.

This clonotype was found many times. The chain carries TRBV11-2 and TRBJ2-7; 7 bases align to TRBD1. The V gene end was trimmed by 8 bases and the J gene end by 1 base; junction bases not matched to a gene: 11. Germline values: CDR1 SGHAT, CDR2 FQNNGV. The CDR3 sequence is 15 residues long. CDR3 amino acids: CASGSNWDSSYEQYF. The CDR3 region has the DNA TGTGCCAGCGGGTCTAACTGGGACAGTTCCTACGAGCAGTACTTC.

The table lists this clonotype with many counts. The DNA for the CDR3 is TGCAGTGCTAGCGCTTACGACCGGGGGCTGAACACTGAAGCTTTCTTT. Translation gives CSASAYDRGLNTEAFF. The chain carries TRBV20-1 and TRBJ1-1; perhaps TRBD1 as D (6 bases). In germline, CDR1 is DFQATT, CDR2 SNEGSKA (reference sequence). The CDR3 is made up of 16 amino acids. The V gene lost 3 bases and the J gene lost 0 bases, with 17 bases spanning the gap.